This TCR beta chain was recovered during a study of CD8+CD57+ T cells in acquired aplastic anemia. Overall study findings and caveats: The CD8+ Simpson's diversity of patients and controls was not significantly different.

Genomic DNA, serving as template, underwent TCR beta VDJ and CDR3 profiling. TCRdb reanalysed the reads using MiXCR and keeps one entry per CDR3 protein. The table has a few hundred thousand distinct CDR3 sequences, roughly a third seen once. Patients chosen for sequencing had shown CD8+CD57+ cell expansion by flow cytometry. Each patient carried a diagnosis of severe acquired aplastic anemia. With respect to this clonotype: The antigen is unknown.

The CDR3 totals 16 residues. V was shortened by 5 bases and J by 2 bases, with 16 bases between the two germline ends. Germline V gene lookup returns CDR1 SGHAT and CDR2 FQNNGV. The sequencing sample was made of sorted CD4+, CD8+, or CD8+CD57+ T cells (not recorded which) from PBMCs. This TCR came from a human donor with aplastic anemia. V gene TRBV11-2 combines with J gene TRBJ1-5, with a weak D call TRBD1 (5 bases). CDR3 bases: TGTGCCAGCAGCCGAAACCAGGGAGTCGGCAATCAGCCCCAGCATTTT. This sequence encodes CASSRNQGVGNQPQHF.